Described below is a single TCR beta chain sequence and its context. As yet, its antigen is unknown. Profiled with immunoSEQ multiplex PCR; TCRdb holds only in-frame clones, not every one. Of about 110,000 clones listed, around 94% were seen once; the top ten hold under 1.5%. This sample was included in a study of graft-versus-host responses after intestinal transplantation. Study information: All recipients got anti-thymocyte globulin induction, then tacrolimus and steroids for roughly three years. Whole-study findings and limits: GvH clones were found in recipient marrow; some appeared first in ileum or blood.

The CDR3 length is 20 residues. The germline V gene encodes CDR1 LGHNA and CDR2 YNFKEQ. J lost 6 bases, V lost 0 bases, and 18 bases had no gene match. The receptor was isolated from a human donor who was the organ donor for an intestinal transplant. The chain employs TRBV4-2 and TRBJ2-1; 9 nucleotides agree with TRBD2. Material: unstimulated CD8+ T cells sorted from spleen or lymph node cells, obtained before transplant. In DNA, the CDR3 is TGTGCCAGCAGCCAAGATTCGGCCTTATTAGTAGCGGGAGTAGTCAATGAGCAGTTCTTC. It yields the protein CASSQDSALLVAGVVNEQFF.